This passage covers 10 T cell receptor beta chains from one sample sequenced in a study of T cells in Graves' hyperthyroidism and ophthalmopathy. TCR beta CDR3 regions were amplified from RNA. Researchers ran a first-round RT-PCR on the TCR CDR3 using the HTBI primer set. TCRdb itself ran the multiplex PCR reads through MiXCR, one entry per CDR3 protein. The sample has more than 500,000 distinct CDR3 sequences, around 42% seen once. Source material: peripheral blood or thyroid tissue (not recorded which). Receptor source: an adult woman with Graves' disease, either hyperthyroidism or ophthalmopathy (not recorded which).

This chain uses TRBV5-1 with TRBJ2-5, with 10 nucleotides matching TRBD2. V dropped 4 bases and J dropped 5; count of bases not matched to a gene: 20. Germline loops: CDR1 SGHRS, CDR2 YFSETQ. The CDR3 has 19 residues. CDR3 residues: CASSRRSSGRLGPKETQYF. For the CDR3, the DNA is TGCGCCAGCAGCAGGCGGTCTAGCGGGAGATTAGGGCCGAAGGAGACCCAGTACTTC.

In the case of this clonotype: Being one base from a much bigger clone, this may be a read error. The chain employs TRBV4-1 and TRBJ2-7; D is perhaps TRBD1 (6 bases). Trimming stripped 1 base from V and 3 bases from J, with 13 bases between. Germline V lookup: CDR1 MGHRA, CDR2 YSYEKL. The CDR3 contains 15 residues. CDR3 DNA sequence: TGCGCCAGCAGCCAAGGAAGAGGACAGCGCTACGAGCAGTACTTC. Translated, it gives CASSQGRGQRYEQYF.

The rearrangement uses TRBV5-1 and TRBJ2-5; 7 nucleotides match TRBD1. Germline V gene data show CDR1 as SGHRS and CDR2 as YFSETQ. The CDR3 loop spans 14 amino acids. The junction had 6 bases not matched to a gene; V was cut back by 0 bases and J by 7 bases. CDR3 region: CASSLDRGPWTQYF. CDR3 nucleotide sequence: TGCGCCAGCAGCTTGGACAGGGGACCCTGGACCCAGTACTTC.

The sample holds many counts of this clonotype. The chain is built from TRBV7-6 and TRBJ1-4, with D perhaps TRBD1 (6 bases). Germline V gene data show CDR1 as SGHVS and CDR2 as FNYEAQ. This CDR3 contains 16 residues. V shed 0 bases and J shed 5 bases, with 13 bases lying between them. The CDR3 protein is CASSLAHRTANEKLFF. In DNA, the CDR3 is TGTGCCAGCAGCTTAGCACACCGGACAGCGAATGAAAAACTGTTTTTT.

The sample holds a few counts of this clonotype. The chain combines TRBV7-6 with TRBJ2-2; 8 nucleotides agree with TRBD2. Germline assignment: CDR1 SGHVS and CDR2 FNYEAQ. The V segment lost 5 bases and the J segment 5 bases; nucleotides outside the gene matches: 7. There are 15 residues in the CDR3. The CDR3 nucleotides read TGTGCCAGCAGCCCAGCGGGAGTGGGGACCGGGGAGCTGTTTTTT. This translates into CASSPAGVGTGELFF. The full variable domain, completed using reference TRBV7-6 and TRBJ2-2, is GAGVSQSPRYKVTKRGQDVALRCDPISGHVSLYWYRQALGQGPEFLTYFNYEAQQDKSGLPNDRFSAERPEGSISTLTIQRTEQRDSAMYRCASSPAGVGTGELFFGEGSRLTVL.

J is TRBJ1-5 and V is TRBV11-2; no reliable D call. CDR1 and CDR2 (germline): SGHAT, FQNNGV. Between the trimmed V and J ends, which lost 2 bases and 7 bases, there was a span of 18 bases. This CDR3 contains 16 residues. The chain's CDR3 is CASSLLPGRVTQPQHF. For the CDR3, the DNA is TGTGCCAGCAGCTTACTACCGGGAAGAGTGACCCAGCCCCAGCATTTT.

Many counts were recorded for this clonotype. The V call is TRBV2, the J call TRBJ2-7; either TRBD1 or TRBD2 may supply D (6 bases each). Germline V gene data show CDR1 as SNHLY and CDR2 as FYNNEI. The CDR3 length is 17 residues. Trimming took 6 bases from V and 3 from J, leaving 24 bases between them. Written as DNA, the CDR3 is TGTGCCAGCAGGAGGGGGGCGTACAAACTTATCGACTACGAGCAGTACTTC. Its protein product is CASRRGAYKLIDYEQYF.

The chain joins TRBV10-3 to TRBJ2-7, with D possibly TRBD1 on 5 matching bases. The ends were cut back, 4 bases at V and 2 bases at J, with 9 bases in the middle. The germline V gene encodes CDR1 ENHRY and CDR2 SYGVKD. The CDR3 is 13 residues long. Written as DNA, the CDR3 is TGTGCCATCAGTGGCGGACAAACCTACGAGCAGTACTTC. This encodes CAISGGQTYEQYF.

This clonotype was detected ten times or more. This chain uses TRBV7-9 with TRBJ1-2; 8 bases map to TRBD1. Germline V lookup: CDR1 SEHNR, CDR2 FQNEAQ (reference sequence). This CDR3 is 15 amino acids long. V lost 5 bases, J lost 6 bases, and 11 bases stayed unmatched. The CDR3 DNA reads TGTGCCAGCAGCCCAAAGCCGGGACAGGAGGATGGCTACACCTTC. Its protein product is CASSPKPGQEDGYTF.

In this sample, this clonotype turned up a few times. V gene TRBV27 combines with J gene TRBJ1-2, with a weak D call TRBD1 (5 bases). Germline V lookup: CDR1 MNHEY, CDR2 SMNVEV (reference sequence). V lost 0 bases, J lost 9 bases, and 14 bases lay in between. The CDR3 covers 14 residues. CDR3 coding DNA: TGTGCCAGCAGTTTATCTTCCGGGACCCTACGCTACACCTTC. It specifies CASSLSSGTLRYTF.